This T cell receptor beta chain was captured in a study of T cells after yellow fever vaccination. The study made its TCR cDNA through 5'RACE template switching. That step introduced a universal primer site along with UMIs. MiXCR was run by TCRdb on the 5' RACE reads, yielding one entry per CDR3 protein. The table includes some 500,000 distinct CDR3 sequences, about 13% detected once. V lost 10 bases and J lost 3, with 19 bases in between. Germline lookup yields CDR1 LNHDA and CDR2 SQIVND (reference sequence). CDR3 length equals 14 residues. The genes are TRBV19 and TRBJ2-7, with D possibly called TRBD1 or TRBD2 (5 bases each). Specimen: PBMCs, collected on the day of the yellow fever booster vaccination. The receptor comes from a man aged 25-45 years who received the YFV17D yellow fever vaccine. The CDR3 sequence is CATSWGRLSYEQYF. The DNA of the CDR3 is TGTGCCACCTCATGGGGGAGATTAAGCTACGAGCAGTACTTC.